This is a list of T cell receptor beta chains from one sample in a study of CD4 and CD8 cells across lung adenocarcinoma regions. TCRdb reprocessed the PCR reads via MiXCR and lists one record per CDR3 protein. The sample lists approximately 25,000 distinct CDR3 sequences; more than 40% were seen once. Sequencing input: CD8+ T cells from the center of a lung tumor. Receptors were obtained from a male donor with lung adenocarcinoma. The CD4 and CD8 labels of this study may be unreliable. Each CDR3 is given with its conserved first and last residue. D genes are given only for firm matches. Some rows have no size entry. The others give once, few or many, or a class for an expanded clone.

size: NA
J: TRBJ2-2
length: 15
V: TRBV6-1
D: TRBD1
CDR3: CASSGRPDGTDAQFF
DNA: TGTGCCAGCAGCGGACGGCCGGATGGGACAGATGCGCAGTTTTTT

size: NA
J: TRBJ2-3
length: 16
V: TRBV6-1
D: NA
CDR3: CASSDAGPGVKDIQYF
DNA: TGTGCCAGCAGTGACGCGGGGCCAGGGGTTAAGGACATTCAGTATTTT

size: NA
J: TRBJ1-3
length: 15
V: TRBV6-1
D: NA
CDR3: CASSAIHSGGNTIYF
DNA: TGTGCCAGCAGTGCTATTCATTCTGGTGGAAACACCATATATTTT

size: NA
J: TRBJ2-5
length: 16
V: TRBV7-9
D: TRBD1
CDR3: CASSTGTGVAQETQYF
DNA: TGTGCCAGCAGCACCGGGACAGGGGTCGCCCAAGAGACCCAGTACTTC

size: NA
J: TRBJ2-5
length: 14
V: TRBV6-1
D: TRBD2
CDR3: CAGRLARDPETQYF
DNA: TGTGCGGGCAGACTAGCGCGAGACCCAGAGACGCAGTACTTT

size: NA
J: TRBJ2-5
length: 17
V: TRBV6-1
D: TRBD2
CDR3: CASSEGAGGGDAETQYF
DNA: TGTGCCAGCAGTGAGGGGGCGGGGGGCGGGGACGCAGAGACCCAGTACTTT

size: few
J: TRBJ1-1
length: 14
V: TRBV9
D: NA
CDR3: CASSVVGINTEAFF
DNA: TGTGCCAGCAGCGTAGTGGGAATCAACACTGAAGCTTTCTTT

size: NA
J: TRBJ2-5
length: 15
V: TRBV27
D: NA
CDR3: CAGGPGGGDQEIQYF
DNA: TGTGCCGGGGGCCCCGGGGGCGGGGACCAAGAGATTCAGTACTTC

size: NA
J: TRBJ2-1
length: 14
V: TRBV6-5
D: TRBD2
CDR3: CASSFSGPLNEQFF
DNA: TGTGCCAGCAGTTTTAGCGGGCCCTTGAATGAGCAGTTCTTC

size: many
J: TRBJ2-7
length: 14
V: TRBV5-1
D: NA
CDR3: CASSLEGRTYEQYF
DNA: TGCGCCAGCAGCTTGGAAGGTCGCACCTACGAGCAGTACTTC

size: many
J: TRBJ1-6
length: 17
V: TRBV4-1
D: NA
CDR3: CASSQGTRGTYNSPLHF
DNA: TGCGCCAGCAGCCAAGGAACCCGGGGGACCTATAATTCACCCCTCCACTTT

size: NA
J: TRBJ2-3
length: 15
V: TRBV6-1
D: TRBD2
CDR3: CASSPRTSFSDTLTF
DNA: TGTGCCAGCAGCCCTAGGACTAGCTTCTCAGATACGCTGACTTTT

size: NA
J: TRBJ2-6
length: 14
V: TRBV7-2
D: NA
CDR3: CANPSASGANVLTF
DNA: TGTGCCAACCCCTCCGCCTCTGGGGCCAACGTCCTGACTTTC

size: many
J: TRBJ1-2
length: 13
V: TRBV6-1
D: NA
CDR3: CASSETGGYGYTF
DNA: TGTGCCAGCAGTGAAACGGGAGGCTATGGCTACACCTTC

size: once
J: TRBJ2-7
length: 14
V: TRBV29-1
D: TRBD2
CDR3: CSAAAGGLSYEQYF
DNA: TGCAGCGCCGCAGCGGGAGGCCTCTCCTACGAGCAGTACTTC

size: NA
J: TRBJ2-2
length: 13
V: TRBV7-3
D: NA
CDR3: CASSAGNTGELFF
DNA: TGTGCCAGCTCGGCGGGTAACACCGGGGAGCTGTTTTTT

size: NA
J: TRBJ2-7
length: 13
V: TRBV20-1
D: TRBD1
CDR3: CSARVDRGYEQYF
DNA: TGCAGTGCTAGAGTGGACAGGGGCTACGAGCAGTACTTC

size: NA
J: TRBJ2-7
length: 15
V: TRBV27
D: NA
CDR3: CASSLRQGLSYEQYF
DNA: TGTGCCAGCAGTTTACGGCAGGGACTCTCCTACGAGCAGTACTTC

size: medium-sized
J: TRBJ2-3
length: 15
V: TRBV6-6
D: NA
CDR3: CASSSMTVYTDTQYF
DNA: TGTGCCAGCAGTTCTATGACTGTATACACAGATACGCAGTATTTT

size: many
J: TRBJ1-2
length: 13
V: TRBV14
D: NA
CDR3: CASSPYPSYGYTF
DNA: TGTGCCAGCAGCCCATACCCGAGCTATGGCTACACCTTC

size: many
J: TRBJ2-7
length: 15
V: TRBV7-2
D: TRBD2
CDR3: CASSLTGLVNYEQYF
DNA: TGTGCCAGCAGCTTAACGGGACTAGTGAACTACGAGCAGTACTTC

size: many
J: TRBJ2-5
length: 13
V: TRBV12-5
D: NA
CDR3: CASAAGAQKTQYF
DNA: TGTGCTAGTGCAGCAGGGGCGCAGAAGACCCAGTACTTC

size: NA
J: TRBJ2-5
length: 18
V: TRBV10-1
D: NA
CDR3: CASSEAVGGGCPKETQYF
DNA: TGCGCCAGCAGTGAGGCGGTGGGGGGGGGCTGTCCCAAAGAGACCCAGTACTTC

size: many
J: TRBJ2-1
length: 16
V: TRBV6-4
D: TRBD2
CDR3: CASSSVAGVGNNEQFF
DNA: TGTGCCAGCAGTTCCGTAGCGGGAGTTGGGAACAATGAGCAGTTCTTC

size: once
J: TRBJ2-2
length: 19
V: TRBV10-2
D: TRBD2
CDR3: CASSESGTSGLIGGGELFF
DNA: TGCGCCAGCAGTGAGTCCGGGACTAGCGGGCTCATCGGGGGCGGGGAGCTGTTTTTT

size: NA
J: TRBJ1-2
length: 13
V: TRBV10-3
D: TRBD1
CDR3: CATSGQYNYGYTF
DNA: TGTGCCACTTCGGGACAGTATAACTATGGCTACACCTTC

size: medium-sized
J: TRBJ1-1
length: 14
V: TRBV6-6
D: TRBD1
CDR3: CASSRQGGDTEAFF
DNA: TGTGCCAGCAGCCGACAGGGCGGTGACACTGAAGCTTTCTTT

size: NA
J: TRBJ2-3
length: 14
V: TRBV10-3
D: NA
CDR3: CGITEPGATNMQYF
DNA: TGTGGCATCACTGAGCCAGGGGCCACAAACATGCAGTACTTT

size: once
J: TRBJ1-1
length: 15
V: TRBV7-8
D: TRBD1
CDR3: CASSLVLSGTGSATF
DNA: TGTGCCAGCAGCTTAGTACTCTCCGGGACAGGGAGTGCTACCTTT

size: NA
J: TRBJ1-6
length: 16
V: TRBV3-1
D: NA
CDR3: CASSQEGTTYNSPLHF
DNA: TGTGCCAGCAGCCAAGAAGGGACAACCTATAATTCACCCCTCCACTTT

size: NA
J: TRBJ1-2
length: 13
V: TRBV27
D: NA
CDR3: CASSPRENYGYTF
DNA: TGTGCCAGCAGTCCCAGGGAAAACTATGGCTACACCTTC

size: few
J: TRBJ2-4
length: 12
V: TRBV6-1
D: TRBD2
CDR3: CASSQTSAEQYF
DNA: TGTGCCAGCAGTCAGACTAGCGCGGAGCAGTACTTC

size: NA
J: TRBJ2-2
length: 15
V: TRBV6-1
D: NA
CDR3: CARSGRPEGTETLFF
DNA: TGTGCCCGCAGCGGCCGGCCGGAGGGCACAGAGACGCTGTTTTTT

size: NA
J: TRBJ2-3
length: 16
V: TRBV6-1
D: NA
CDR3: CASSGAGTRVRDTQYF
DNA: TGTGCCAGCAGTGGAGCCGGGACCCGGGTCCGGGATACCCAGTACTTT

size: NA
J: TRBJ2-3
length: 11
V: TRBV6-1
D: NA
CDR3: CASKVGTSQYF
DNA: TGTGCCAGCAAGGTGGGAACATCGCAGTATTTT

size: NA
J: TRBJ2-5
length: 15
V: TRBV6-1
D: TRBD1
CDR3: CARAKGGRDQETQYF
DNA: TGTGCCAGGGCCAAAGGGGGCCGAGACCAAGAGACCCAGTACTTC

size: NA
J: TRBJ1-2
length: 14
V: TRBV3-1
D: NA
CDR3: CASSNLLGSYGYTF
DNA: TGTGCCAGCAGTAACCTATTGGGGTCCTATGGCTACACCTTC

size: medium-sized
J: TRBJ2-4
length: 13
V: TRBV6-5
D: NA
CDR3: CASSLRAKNIQYF
DNA: TGTGCCAGCAGTCTGAGGGCCAAAAACATTCAGTACTTC

size: NA
J: TRBJ2-7
length: 15
V: TRBV27
D: TRBD2
CDR3: CASSPLAGGRGEQYF
DNA: TGTGCCAGCAGTCCTCTAGCGGGAGGGCGTGGCGAGCAGTACTTC

size: many
J: TRBJ2-5
length: 17
V: TRBV6-1
D: TRBD2
CDR3: CASRKETGLAGGETQYF
DNA: TGTGCCAGCAGGAAAGAGACGGGACTAGCGGGAGGGGAGACCCAGTACTTC

size: many
J: TRBJ2-7
length: 13
V: TRBV24-1
D: TRBD1
CDR3: CATSWTGGNEQYF
DNA: TGTGCCACATCATGGACAGGGGGGAACGAGCAGTACTTC

size: many
J: TRBJ2-4
length: 14
V: TRBV27
D: NA
CDR3: CASSPTLAKNIQYF
DNA: TGTGCCAGCAGCCCGACATTAGCCAAAAACATTCAGTACTTC

size: NA
J: TRBJ2-5
length: 16
V: TRBV6-1
D: NA
CDR3: CACRGAGTRDQETQYF
DNA: TGTGCCTGCAGGGGAGCCGGGACCCGTGACCAAGAGACCCAGTACTTT

size: NA
J: TRBJ2-4
length: 20
V: TRBV6-1
D: NA
CDR3: CASSGTRGGLGALAQNIQYF
DNA: TGTGCCAGCAGTGGGACCCGTGGGGGCCTCGGGGCTTTAGCCCAAAACATTCAGTACTTC

size: NA
J: TRBJ2-4
length: 14
V: TRBV5-6
D: NA
CDR3: CASSLGLAKNTQYF
DNA: TGTGCCAGCAGCCTAGGGCTAGCCAAAAACACGCAGTACTTC

size: NA
J: TRBJ2-3
length: 16
V: TRBV27
D: TRBD2
CDR3: CASSPQRGGGTGTQYF
DNA: TGTGCCAGCAGTCCACAGCGGGGGGGGGGCACAGGTACGCAGTATTTT

size: NA
J: TRBJ2-2
length: 15
V: TRBV12-3/TRBV12-4
D: TRBD2
CDR3: CASSLGLAGTRELFF
DNA: TGTGCCAGCAGTCTTGGACTAGCGGGGACCCGGGAGCTGTTTTTT

size: NA
J: TRBJ2-1
length: 14
V: TRBV6-1
D: TRBD2
CDR3: CASSGIPGGDEQFF
DNA: TGTGCCAGCAGTGGCATCCCTGGGGGGGATGAGCAGTTCTTC

size: NA
J: TRBJ1-5
length: 15
V: TRBV4-1
D: NA
CDR3: CASSQGRGINQPQHF
DNA: TGCGCCAGCAGCCAAGGACGGGGGATCAATCAGCCCCAGCATTTT

size: NA
J: TRBJ2-7
length: 17
V: TRBV12-3/TRBV12-4
D: TRBD2
CDR3: CASSPWGVAGEDYEQYF
DNA: TGTGCCAGCAGCCCCTGGGGGGTAGCGGGAGAAGACTACGAGCAGTACTTC

size: NA
J: TRBJ2-4
length: 18
V: TRBV10-1
D: NA
CDR3: CASSESVGGEFHKDIQYF
DNA: TGCGCCAGCAGTGAGTCCGTGGGCGGGGAGTTTCACAAAGACATTCAGTACTTC

size: NA
J: TRBJ2-3
length: 17
V: TRBV6-1
D: TRBD2
CDR3: CASSERARSGSPDTQYF
DNA: TGTGCCAGCAGTGAAAGGGCGCGTAGCGGGAGCCCAGATACCCAGTACTTT

size: many
J: TRBJ1-6
length: 13
V: TRBV27
D: TRBD1
CDR3: CASKGQGRSPLHF
DNA: TGTGCCAGCAAGGGACAGGGGAGGTCACCCCTCCACTTT

size: many
J: TRBJ2-1
length: 15
V: TRBV7-2
D: TRBD2
CDR3: CASSLVAGGYYEQFF
DNA: TGTGCCAGCAGCTTAGTAGCGGGAGGTTATTATGAGCAGTTCTTC